One and the same sample provided the 25 T cell receptor beta chains below, sequenced in a study of OX40 agonist ivuxolimab in advanced cancers. Some clones are missing from TCRdb's copy, which holds only in-frame ones; the method was immunoSEQ multiplex PCR. Of about 58,000 clones listed, approximately 91% are singletons. The sequencing used CD4+ or CD8+ T cells sorted from blood, collected in a trial of the OX40 agonist ivuxolimab. The receptors shown here come from an adult with an advanced solid tumor such as melanoma, head and neck, liver or kidney cancer.

The CDR3 bases are TGTGCCAGCAGTTACGGTTCTAGCGGGAGCTACGAGCAGTACTTC. Protein sequence: CASSYGSSGSYEQYF. The chain joins TRBV6-6 to TRBJ2-7; 10 positions agree with TRBD2. Trimming took 2 bases from V and 3 from J; bases not matched to a gene: 4. The CDR3 loop spans 15 amino acids. Germline V CDR1 and CDR2: MNHNY, SVGAGI (reference sequence).

The chain employs TRBV28 and TRBJ2-6; D gene unclear. The CDR3 consists of 15 residues. Looked up from germline, CDR1 is MDHEN and CDR2 is SYDVKM. V was trimmed by 7 bases and J by 1 base, leaving 11 bases between them. CDR3 residues: CASMAAESGANVLTF. For the CDR3, the DNA is TGTGCCAGCATGGCAGCCGAATCTGGGGCCAACGTCCTGACTTTC.

This chain joins TRBV6-5 and TRBJ2-1; D unclear. The CDR3 is made up of 16 amino acids. V was clipped by 0 bases and J by 1 base, with 10 bases between them. In germline, CDR1 is MNHEY, CDR2 SVGAGI. The CDR3, as DNA: TGTGCCAGCAGTTACTCGAAGCTCCCATCCTACAATGAGCAGTTCTTC. Translation: CASSYSKLPSYNEQFF.

The chain carries TRBV7-3 and TRBJ2-5; 7 positions match TRBD2. J gave up 4 bases and V 3 bases, and 2 bases lay outside the gene matches. Germline values: CDR1 SGHTA, CDR2 FQGTGA. CDR3 length equals 13 residues. CDR3 bases: TGTGCCAGCAGCTTCACGGGAGGAGAGACCCAGTACTTC. This translates into CASSFTGGETQYF.

DNA for the CDR3: TGTGCCAGCAGCTTACGGGGGGAAGAGACCCAGTACTTC. As protein: CASSLRGEETQYF. The gene calls are TRBV11-3 and TRBJ2-5, with 7 bases lining up with TRBD2. The CDR3 is 13 amino acids. Trimming took 2 bases from V and 3 from J; bases not matched to a gene: 0. Per germline, CDR1 SGHNT and CDR2 YENEEA.

V and J are TRBV15 and TRBJ2-5; TRBD1 is a possible D gene (5 bases). The V end was cut by 6 bases, the J end by 5 bases, with 10 bases between. The CDR3 consists of 12 residues. Germline V gene data show CDR1 as LNHNV and CDR2 as YYDKDF (reference sequence). CDR3 region: CATSSGWETQYF. Here the CDR3 DNA reads TGTGCCACCAGTTCAGGGTGGGAGACCCAGTACTTC.

This chain uses TRBV7-2 with TRBJ2-7, with a weak D call TRBD2 (5 bases). The CDR3 contains 14 residues. Trimming removed 1 base from V and 7 bases from J, with 14 bases in between. Germline CDR1 SGHTA, CDR2 FQGNSA. The DNA of the CDR3 is TGTGCCAGCAGCTTAGTGACTGGAGGTAGGGAGCAGTACTTC. Translating it yields CASSLVTGGREQYF.

This chain joins TRBV10-3 and TRBJ1-1; D might be TRBD1 (6 bases). The CDR3 is made up of 15 amino acids. Germline V gene lookup returns CDR1 ENHRY and CDR2 SYGVKD. The germline V and J ends were trimmed by 5 bases and 3 bases, with 16 bases remaining between them. CDR3 nucleotides: TGTGCCATCAGTCCCCGACTGACAGGAGACACTGAAGCTTTCTTT. Translated, it gives CAISPRLTGDTEAFF.

The rearrangement uses TRBV19 and TRBJ2-7; D may correspond to TRBD1 or TRBD2 (6 bases each). The V gene lost 0 bases and the J gene lost 3 bases, with 9 bases spanning the gap. The CDR3 consists of 14 residues. CDR1 is LNHDA and CDR2 is SQIVND in the germline V gene (reference sequence). CDR3 amino acids: CASSIDRGGYEQYF. The CDR3 DNA reads TGTGCCAGTAGTATAGACAGGGGAGGCTACGAGCAGTACTTC.

The V call is TRBV28, the J call TRBJ1-4; D remains unclear. The germline gives CDR1 MDHEN, CDR2 SYDVKM. The V gene lost 4 bases and the J gene lost 1 base, with 10 bases spanning the gap. CDR3 length equals 15 residues. CDR3 DNA: TGTGCCAGCAGTTCCCCGTACAAAACTAATGAAAAACTGTTTTTT. This codes for CASSSPYKTNEKLFF.

This clone was observed a handful of times. The V and J genes are TRBV9 and TRBJ2-1; D gene ambiguous. Trimming stripped 0 bases from V and 6 bases from J, with 4 bases between. Germline V gene data show CDR1 as SGDLS and CDR2 as YYNGEE. There are 12 residues in the CDR3. CDR3 sequence reads: CASSVGINEQFF. Here the CDR3 DNA reads TGTGCCAGCAGCGTAGGTATCAATGAGCAGTTCTTC.

The chain uses TRBV9 and TRBJ2-6; a weak D match, TRBD2 (5 bases). The germline V gene has CDR1 SGDLS and CDR2 YYNGEE. This CDR3 comprises 15 residues. The ends were cut back, 3 bases at V and 1 base at J, with 8 bases in the middle. This CDR3 reads CASSGSGSGANVLTF. CDR3 nucleotides: TGTGCCAGCAGCGGGTCGGGATCTGGGGCCAACGTCCTGACTTTC. The variable domain in full, completed from reference TRBV9 and TRBJ2-6, reads DSGVTQTPKHLITATGQRVTLRCSPRSGDLSVYWYQQSLDQGLQFLIQYYNGEERAKGNILERFSAQQFPDLHSELNLSSLELGDSALYFCASSGSGSGANVLTFGAGSRLTVL.

The J gene is TRBJ2-2, the V gene TRBV5-1; weak D call: TRBD2 (6 bases). V was shortened by 4 bases and J by 0 bases, with 10 bases between the two germline ends. From germline, CDR1 is SGHRS and CDR2 YFSETQ. This CDR3 has 15 amino acids. This chain's CDR3 is CASSISGTNTGELFF. The CDR3 DNA reads as TGCGCCAGCAGCATTAGCGGAACGAACACCGGGGAGCTGTTTTTT.

This clone was recorded once. The chain recombines TRBV14 with TRBJ2-3; 10 nucleotides agree with TRBD2. The CDR3 covers 18 residues. After removal of 0 bases from V and 1 base from J, the junction contained 7 bases not matched to a gene. Per the germline V gene, CDR1 is SGHDN and CDR2 is FVKESK. The CDR3 region has the DNA TGTGCCAGCAGCCAAGATCTGGGACTAGCGACTGGCACAGATACGCAGTATTTT. Residues: CASSQDLGLATGTDTQYF.

The chain joins TRBV5-4 to TRBJ2-5, with 8 bases lining up with TRBD1. V shed 2 bases and J 3 bases; nucleotides not matched to a gene: 3. The CDR3 covers 14 residues. Per the germline V gene, CDR1 is SGHNT and CDR2 is YYREEE (reference sequence). In DNA form, the CDR3 reads TGTGCCAGCAGCTTCGGGACAGGAAAAGAGACCCAGTACTTC. It yields the protein CASSFGTGKETQYF.

The rearrangement links TRBV4-3 to TRBJ2-5; D may be TRBD1 (6 bases). The V gene's germline CDR1 is LGHNA and CDR2 YSLEER. The CDR3 sequence is 15 residues long. V shed 2 bases and J shed 5 bases, with 15 bases lying between them. The CDR3 region is CASSQRDNEGETQYF. CDR3 nucleotides: TGCGCCAGCAGCCAAAGGGACAACGAGGGGGAGACCCAGTACTTC.

This chain joins TRBV6-5 and TRBJ1-2, with 9 bases aligning to TRBD1. Germline V gene sequence: CDR1 MNHEY, CDR2 SVGAGI. CDR3 size: 14 residues. V shed 7 bases and J 3 bases; nucleotides not matched to a gene: 6. The CDR3 DNA is TGTGCCAGCAATCGACAGGGGGAGGACTATGGCTACACCTTC. Translated, it gives CASNRQGEDYGYTF.

The genes are TRBV7-8 and TRBJ2-3, with 7 bases matching TRBD2. Germline CDR1 and CDR2: SGHVS and FQNEAQ. After removal of 3 bases from V and 2 bases from J, the junction contained 8 bases not matched to a gene. This CDR3 has 16 amino acids. CDR3 sequence (DNA): TGTGCCAGCAGCTTCATAGGCGGGGGTCTCACAGATACGCAGTATTTT. It specifies CASSFIGGGLTDTQYF.

The V call is TRBV7-2, the J call TRBJ1-6; TRBD1 might be the D (6 bases). This CDR3 region has 17 residues. CDR1 is SGHTA, CDR2 FQGNSA, per germline. V shed 2 bases and J shed 8 bases, with 19 bases lying between them. The DNA of the CDR3 is TGTGCCAGCAGCTTATTTTTTGCCAGGGGATCGGATTCACCCCTCCACTTT. Amino acid sequence: CASSLFFARGSDSPLHF.

The V gene is TRBV5-1, the J gene TRBJ2-5; D unresolved. Germline CDR1 SGHRS, CDR2 YFSETQ. The CDR3 spans 13 residues. V shed 9 bases and J shed 5 bases, with 17 bases lying between them. CDR3 bases: TGCGCCACCCGTCTACCACCTCGGGAGACCCAGTACTTC. It specifies CATRLPPRETQYF. Based on the CDR3 plus reference TRBV5-1 and TRBJ2-5, the full variable domain is KAGVTQTPRYLIKTRGQQVTLSCSPISGHRSVSWYQQTPGQGLQFLFEYFSETQRNKGNFPGRFSGRQFSNSRSEMNVSTLELGDSALYLCATRLPPRETQYFGPGTRLLVL.

This clone was seen only once. This chain links TRBV5-4 with TRBJ2-2, with TRBD1 as a possible D gene (6 bases). This CDR3 has 15 residues. The V end was cut by 0 bases, the J end by 5 bases, with 11 bases between. Per the germline V gene, CDR1 is SGHNT and CDR2 is YYREEE (reference sequence). CDR3 bases: TGTGCCAGCAGCTTGGTCGAGGGGGTGACCGGGGAGCTGTTTTTT. As protein: CASSLVEGVTGELFF.

This clone occurred once. The chain carries TRBV29-1 and TRBJ2-2, with 9 nucleotides matching TRBD2. The CDR3 extends over 18 amino acids. V was pared by 6 bases and J by 4 bases, with 18 bases of the junction left unmatched. Germline values: CDR1 SQVTM, CDR2 ANQGSEA. This chain's CDR3 is CSVLSGRRVGGVTGELFF. The CDR3 DNA reads TGCAGCGTCCTAAGCGGGAGGAGAGTAGGGGGGGTCACCGGGGAGCTGTTTTTT.

The rearrangement joins TRBV6-4 to TRBJ2-5; 9 bases are a match to TRBD2. V shed 2 bases, J shed 0 bases, and the junction held 7 bases outside the gene matches. CDR1 MRHNA and CDR2 SNTAGT come from the germline V gene. The CDR3 extends over 17 amino acids. The DNA of the CDR3 is TGTGCCAGCAGTGACCGGCAGCGGGAGGACAACCAAGAGACCCAGTACTTC. Translated: CASSDRQREDNQETQYF.

The chain links TRBV30 to TRBJ1-4; 8 positions match TRBD1. From germline, CDR1 is GTSNPN and CDR2 SVGIG (reference sequence). The CDR3 loop spans 13 amino acids. After removal of 7 bases from V and 4 bases from J, the junction contained 5 bases not matched to a gene. CDR3 coding DNA: TGTGCCTCCAGGGGGCGGGTTAATGAAAAACTGTTTTTT. As protein: CASRGRVNEKLFF.

The chain is built from TRBV27 and TRBJ2-1; a possible D gene is TRBD2 (6 bases). CDR3 length equals 15 residues. CDR1 is MNHEY and CDR2 is SMNVEV in the germline V gene (reference sequence). V was clipped by 5 bases and J by 10 bases, with 21 bases between them. As DNA, the CDR3 is TGTGCCAGCAGTCAACTCGCAGCGGGCTTGCGGGAGCAGTTCTTC. Its translation: CASSQLAAGLREQFF.